Listed here is a single TCR beta chain. The data are from a study of Ad26.COV2.S vaccination and SARS-CoV-2 variants. Method: immunoSEQ multiplex PCR; TCRdb's copy keeps in-frame clones and lacks some. The sample lists 250,000 or so clones; around 90% were seen once. Treatment specified: 19 received Ad26.COV2.S at low or high dose, single or two shots; about 5 received placebo; per-sample allocation not given. The samples were gathered on day 63 after the first injection of vaccine or placebo. It was Wuhan-strain SARS-CoV-2 spike that the Ad26 vaccine vector expressed. The length of the CDR3 is 14 residues. Germline V gene sequence: CDR1 SGHTA, CDR2 FQGNSA. The ends were cut back, 7 bases at V and 1 base at J, with 12 bases in the middle.

The sequence was collected from a person aged 18-60 years who received the Ad26.COV2.S COVID-19 vaccine or a placebo. The material sequenced was peripheral blood, taken in a trial of Ad26.COV2.S vaccine versus placebo. V is TRBV7-2 and J is TRBJ2-3; D might be TRBD1 (6 bases). The CDR3 spells CASTPDSRTDTQYF. CDR3 DNA: TGTGCCAGCACCCCGGACAGTCGCACAGATACGCAGTATTTT.